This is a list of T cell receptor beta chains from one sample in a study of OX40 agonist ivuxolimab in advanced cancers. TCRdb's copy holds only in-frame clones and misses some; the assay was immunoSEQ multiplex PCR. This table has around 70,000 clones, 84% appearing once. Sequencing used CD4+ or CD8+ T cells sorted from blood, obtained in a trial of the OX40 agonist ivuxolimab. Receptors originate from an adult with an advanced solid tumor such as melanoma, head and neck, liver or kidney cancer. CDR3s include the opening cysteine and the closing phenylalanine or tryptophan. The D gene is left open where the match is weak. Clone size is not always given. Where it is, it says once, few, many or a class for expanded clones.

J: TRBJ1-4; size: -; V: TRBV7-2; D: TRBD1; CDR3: CASRPRQGLNEKLFF; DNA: TGTGCCAGCAGACCCCGACAGGGCCTTAATGAAAAACTGTTTTTT
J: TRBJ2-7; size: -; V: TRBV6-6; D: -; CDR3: CASNKGASYEQYF; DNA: TGTGCCAGCAATAAAGGGGCCTCCTACGAGCAGTACTTC
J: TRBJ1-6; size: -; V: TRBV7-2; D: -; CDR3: CASTPKGNSPLHF; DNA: TGTGCCAGCACTCCGAAGGGGAATTCACCCCTCCACTTT
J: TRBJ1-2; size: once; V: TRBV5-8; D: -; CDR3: CASSLVGQGRYGYTF; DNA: TGTGCCAGCAGCTTGGTGGGCCAGGGCCGCTATGGCTACACCTTC
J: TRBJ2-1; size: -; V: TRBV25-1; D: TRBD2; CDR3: CASRPSGSMHEQFF; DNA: TGTGCCAGCAGGCCTAGCGGGAGTATGCATGAGCAGTTCTTC
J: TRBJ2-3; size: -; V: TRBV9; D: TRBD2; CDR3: CASSAGTSDRTDTQYF; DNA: TGTGCCAGCAGCGCAGGGACTAGCGATCGGACAGATACGCAGTATTTT
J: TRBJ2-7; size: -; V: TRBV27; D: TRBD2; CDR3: CASRLAGSYEQYF; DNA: TGTGCCAGCAGACTAGCGGGAAGCTACGAGCAGTACTTC
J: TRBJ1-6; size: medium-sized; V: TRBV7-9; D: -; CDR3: CASSPRDGNSPLHF; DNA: TGTGCCAGCAGCCCCCGGGACGGCAATTCACCCCTCCACTTT
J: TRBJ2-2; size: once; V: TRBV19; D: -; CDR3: CASSIRGAATGELFF; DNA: TGTGCCAGTAGTATCCGAGGGGCGGCCACCGGGGAGCTGTTTTTT
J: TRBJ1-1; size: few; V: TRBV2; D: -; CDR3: CASSPLSVGTEAFF; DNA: TGTGCCAGCAGCCCCCTTTCGGTCGGGACTGAAGCTTTCTTT
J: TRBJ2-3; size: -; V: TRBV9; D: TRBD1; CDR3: CASSIGQGTHTDTQYF; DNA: TGTGCCAGCAGCATTGGACAGGGCACCCACACAGATACGCAGTATTTT
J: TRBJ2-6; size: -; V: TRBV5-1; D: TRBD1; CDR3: CASQTGQGTSGANVLTF; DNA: TGCGCCAGCCAAACCGGACAGGGGACATCTGGGGCCAACGTCCTGACTTTC
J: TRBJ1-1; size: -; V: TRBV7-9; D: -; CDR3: CASSLNTEAFF; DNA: TGTGCCAGCAGCTTAAACACTGAAGCTTTCTTT
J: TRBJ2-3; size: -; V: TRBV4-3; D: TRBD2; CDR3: CASSTLAGGDNTQYF; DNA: TGCGCCAGCTCTACTCTAGCGGGGGGGGATAATACGCAGTATTTT
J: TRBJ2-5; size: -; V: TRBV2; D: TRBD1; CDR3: CASSYYRDREETQYF; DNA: TGTGCCAGCAGTTATTACCGGGACAGAGAAGAGACCCAGTACTTC
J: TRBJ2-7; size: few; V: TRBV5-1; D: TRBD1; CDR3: CASSLIGQAAYEQYF; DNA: TGCGCCAGCAGCTTGATTGGACAGGCAGCCTACGAGCAGTACTTC
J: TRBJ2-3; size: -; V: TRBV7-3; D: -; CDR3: CASSSKGSGGTDTQYF; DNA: TGTGCCAGCAGCTCTAAGGGGAGTGGTGGCACAGATACGCAGTATTTT
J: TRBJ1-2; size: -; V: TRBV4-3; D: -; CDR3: CASSQEWGIDYYGYTF; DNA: TGCGCCAGCAGCCAAGAATGGGGCATAGATTACTATGGCTACACCTTC
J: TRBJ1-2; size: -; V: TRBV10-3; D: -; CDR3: CAISGQDYGYTF; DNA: TGTGCCATCAGTGGACAGGACTATGGCTACACCTTC
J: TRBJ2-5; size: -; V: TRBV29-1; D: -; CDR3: CSVEYYRGGETQYF; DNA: TGCAGCGTTGAATACTACAGGGGAGGAGAGACCCAGTACTTC
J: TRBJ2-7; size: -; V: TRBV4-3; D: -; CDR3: CASSQDMWGGEQYF; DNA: TGCGCCAGCAGCCAAGACATGTGGGGCGGCGAGCAGTACTTC
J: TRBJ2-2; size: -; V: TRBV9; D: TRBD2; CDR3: CASSVRGVGGELFF; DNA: TGTGCCAGCAGCGTACGGGGGGTCGGTGGGGAGCTGTTTTTT
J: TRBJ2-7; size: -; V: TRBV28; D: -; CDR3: CASRSGHRSYEQYF; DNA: TGTGCCAGCAGATCGGGACACCGCTCCTACGAGCAGTACTTC
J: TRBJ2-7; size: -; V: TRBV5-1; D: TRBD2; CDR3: CASSFIASGYEQYF; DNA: TGCGCCAGCAGCTTTATTGCTAGCGGCTACGAGCAGTACTTC
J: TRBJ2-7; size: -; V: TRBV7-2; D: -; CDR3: CASSLAASAAYEQYF; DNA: TGTGCCAGCAGCTTAGCGGCTAGCGCGGCCTACGAGCAGTACTTC
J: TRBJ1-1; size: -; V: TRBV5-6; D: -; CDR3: CASSRGGVTTEAFF; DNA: TGTGCCAGCAGTAGGGGAGGGGTCACCACTGAAGCTTTCTTT
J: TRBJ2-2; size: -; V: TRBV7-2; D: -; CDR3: CASSLQGPPGELFF; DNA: TGTGCCAGCAGCTTACAAGGTCCCCCCGGGGAGCTGTTTTTT
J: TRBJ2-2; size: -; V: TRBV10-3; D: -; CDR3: CAISLTRNTGELFF; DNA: TGTGCCATCAGTTTGACACGAAACACCGGGGAGCTGTTTTTT
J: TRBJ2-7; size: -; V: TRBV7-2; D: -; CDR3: CASSQNSGQPSYEQYF; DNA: TGTGCCAGCAGCCAGAACTCTGGACAGCCCTCCTACGAGCAGTACTTC
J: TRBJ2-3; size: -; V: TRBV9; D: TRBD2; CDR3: CASSPGLAGPDTQYF; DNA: TGTGCCAGCAGCCCGGGGTTAGCGGGGCCGGATACGCAGTATTTT
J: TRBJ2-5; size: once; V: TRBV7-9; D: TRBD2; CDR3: CASSFWLAGEETQYF; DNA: TGTGCCAGCAGCTTCTGGCTAGCGGGGGAAGAGACCCAGTACTTC